This entry lists 20 T cell receptor beta chains sequenced from one sample in a study of read filtering for tumor transcriptome and immune sequencing. Molecular barcoded adaptors covering alpha/delta and beta/gamma chains were used on roughly 400 ng RNA. TCRdb recomputed calls from the reads with MiXCR, one row per CDR3 protein. The table has roughly 130,000 distinct CDR3 sequences, around 13% seen once. Sequencing was carried out using a population of CD138-negative cells sorted from bone marrow. The receptors come from a donor at least 40 years old with multiple myeloma.

This clonotype was seen only a few times. The chain combines TRBV7-8 with TRBJ1-5; D is uncertain. There are 14 residues in the CDR3. CDR1 and CDR2 (germline): SGHVS, FQNEAQ. V shed 9 bases and J shed 1 base, with 13 bases lying between them. CDR3 sequence reads: CASSKGRSNQPQHF. CDR3 in DNA: TGTGCCAGTTCGAAAGGAAGGAGCAATCAGCCCCAGCATTTT.

This clonotype came up a few times. V gene TRBV19 combines with J gene TRBJ1-5; D is possibly TRBD1 (5 bases). From germline, CDR1 is LNHDA and CDR2 SQIVND (reference sequence). The CDR3 spans 13 residues. With 6 bases removed from V and 4 bases from J, the gap between germline ends came to 10 bases. Here the CDR3 DNA reads TGTGCCAGTAGGGGCAGGGAGAATCAGCCCCAGCATTTT. This codes for CASRGRENQPQHF.

This clonotype has ten or more counts. The chain couples TRBV29-1 to TRBJ2-1; tentatively, D is TRBD1 (6 bases). Per the germline V gene, CDR1 is SQVTM and CDR2 is ANQGSEA. The CDR3 runs to 14 residues. Trimming took off 7 bases at V and 3 bases at J, with 16 bases between the two ends. The CDR3 DNA reads as TGCAGCGCTGTACTCGGACAGAGCTACAATGAGCAGTTCTTC. Translated: CSAVLGQSYNEQFF.

This clonotype was seen ten or more times. In nucleotides, the CDR3 is TGCGCCAGCAGCCAAAGTTACCGGGCCCTCGGAGGTCTCGGGTACAATGAGCAGTTCTTC. As protein: CASSQSYRALGGLGYNEQFF. The genes are TRBV4-1 and TRBJ2-1, with D perhaps TRBD2 (5 bases). The CDR3 spans 20 residues. Trimming cost V 2 bases and J 4 bases, with 27 bases left between them. CDR1 and CDR2 (germline): MGHRA, YSYEKL.

J is TRBJ2-1 and V is TRBV5-1; D is tentatively TRBD1 or TRBD2 (5 bases each). This CDR3 comprises 14 residues. The V gene lost 4 bases and the J gene lost 6 bases, with 14 bases spanning the gap. In germline, CDR1 is SGHRS, CDR2 YFSETQ. CDR3 sequence (DNA): TGCGCCAGCAGCGGTGGGACCACTGGCAATGAGCAGTTCTTC. It encodes CASSGGTTGNEQFF. Full variable domain (missing parts from reference TRBV5-1 and TRBJ2-1): KAGVTQTPRYLIKTRGQQVTLSCSPISGHRSVSWYQQTPGQGLQFLFEYFSETQRNKGNFPGRFSGRQFSNSRSEMNVSTLELGDSALYLCASSGGTTGNEQFFGPGTRLTVL.

This clonotype was recorded many times. The chain recombines TRBV7-9 with TRBJ1-6; possibly TRBD1 for D (5 bases). The CDR3 runs 13 residues. CDR1 and CDR2 from the germline V gene are SEHNR and FQNEAQ (reference sequence). Deletions cut 5 bases from V and 8 bases from J, with 10 bases between. The CDR3 loop reads CASSRQGDSPLHF. DNA of the CDR3: TGTGCCAGCAGCCGTCAGGGAGATTCACCCCTCCACTTT.

This clonotype was recorded many times. The chain uses TRBV14 and TRBJ1-2; 8 nucleotides match TRBD1. The germline CDR1 and CDR2 sequences are SGHDN and FVKESK. This CDR3 is built from 14 residues. The ends lost 4 bases at V and 2 bases at J; junction bases unmatched: 3. Written as DNA, the CDR3 is TGTGCCAGCAGCCGGGGACAGGAGAACTATGGCTACACCTTC. Amino acid sequence: CASSRGQENYGYTF.

This clonotype came up many times. The rearrangement joins TRBV20-1 to TRBJ2-7, with 11 nucleotides matching TRBD2. The CDR3 runs 14 residues. V trimming: 4 bases; J trimming: 2 bases; junction bases outside the gene matches: 4. CDR1 and CDR2 (germline): DFQATT, SNEGSKA (reference sequence). CDR3 sequence (DNA): TGCAGTGCTATTACTAGCGGGGGAACCTACGAGCAGTACTTC. This codes for CSAITSGGTYEQYF.

The table lists this clonotype with a few counts. V usage is TRBV11-2 and J usage is TRBJ2-3; D remains unclear. V was clipped by 5 bases and J by 0 bases, with 15 bases between them. Germline V gives CDR1 SGHAT, CDR2 FQNNGV. This CDR3 has 16 residues. CDR3 amino acids: CASSLKIRLSTDTQYF. CDR3 in DNA: TGTGCCAGCAGCCTTAAAATTCGACTTAGCACAGATACGCAGTATTTT. Variable domain in full (rest from reference TRBV11-2 and TRBJ2-3): EAGVAQSPRYKIIEKRQSVAFWCNPISGHATLYWYQQILGQGPKLLIQFQNNGVVDDSQLPKDRFSAERLKGVDSTLKIQPAKLEDSAVYLCASSLKIRLSTDTQYFGPGTRLTVL.

In its sample, this clonotype was seen a few times. The chain carries TRBV20-1 and TRBJ2-5, with 8 positions matching TRBD2. Germline V CDR1 and CDR2: DFQATT, SNEGSKA (reference sequence). The V gene end was trimmed by 2 bases and the J gene end by 5 bases; junction bases not matched to a gene: 10. The CDR3 spans 15 residues. CDR3 coding DNA: TGCAGTGCTAGACTCGGGACTGCGGGGGGCGAGACCCAGTACTTC. The encoded protein is CSARLGTAGGETQYF.

There are many counts of this clonotype. The chain uses TRBV29-1 and TRBJ2-5, with TRBD1 identical over 7 bases. This CDR3 is built from 13 residues. V lost 3 bases, J lost 2 bases, and 3 bases stayed unmatched. Germline V gene data show CDR1 as SQVTM and CDR2 as ANQGSEA. Here the CDR3 reads CSVDPTGQETQYF. The CDR3 nucleotides read TGCAGCGTTGACCCGACAGGGCAAGAGACCCAGTACTTC.

This clonotype was counted at least ten times. This chain connects TRBV5-6 to TRBJ1-5; unclear D gene. The CDR3 runs to 13 residues. V lost 4 bases and J 3 bases, leaving 8 bases between the germline ends. CDR1 is SGHDT, CDR2 YYEEEE, per germline. CDR3 in DNA: TGTGCCAGCAGCCTCGACCCCAATCAGCCCCAGCATTTT. Translation: CASSLDPNQPQHF.

In this sample, this clonotype turned up many times. This rearrangement joins TRBV20-1 to TRBJ2-7, with 10 positions matching TRBD1. The CDR3 has 14 residues. The germline V gene has CDR1 DFQATT and CDR2 SNEGSKA (reference sequence). Germline trimming cut 7 bases from V and 5 bases from J; bases unmatched to any gene: 11. The CDR3 DNA follows: TGCAGTGTTCAACCGGGACAGGGGTTCGACGAGCAGTACTTC. Protein product: CSVQPGQGFDEQYF.

The chain couples TRBV23-1 to TRBJ2-5; D is unresolved. TRBV23-1 is reported as an ORF; its role is uncertain. The CDR3 has 8 residues. The V end lost 10 bases, the J end lost 3 bases, and 0 bases lay between the germline ends. The CDR3 DNA follows: TGCGCCAAAGAGACCCAGTACTTC. Its translation is CAKETQYF.

This clonotype was seen ten or more times. The CDR3 DNA follows: TGTGCCACCAGTGAGGGGAGTGAAGCTTTCTTT. Protein sequence: CATSEGSEAFF. V gene TRBV24-1 combines with J gene TRBJ1-1, with D uncertain. CDR1 is KGHDR, CDR2 SFDVKD, per germline. This CDR3 has 11 residues. V was clipped by 4 bases and J by 7 bases, with 6 bases between them.

This clonotype was observed many times. The chain recombines TRBV20-1 with TRBJ1-1; D uncertain. The length of the CDR3 is 15 residues. Germline CDR1 is DFQATT and CDR2 is SNEGSKA (reference sequence). V lost 6 bases and J 0 bases, leaving 17 bases between the germline ends. The chain's CDR3 is CSAPDWNKMNTEAFF. Here the CDR3 DNA reads TGCAGTGCGCCAGACTGGAACAAAATGAACACTGAAGCTTTCTTT.

The table lists this clonotype with many counts. The chain has TRBV18 and TRBJ2-7, with D perhaps TRBD2 (6 bases). Germline V CDR1 and CDR2: KGHSH, LQKENI. Between the trimmed V and J ends, which lost 5 bases and 1 base, there was a span of 18 bases. The CDR3 runs 16 residues. The CDR3 region has the DNA TGTGCCAGCTCAACGCGATATTCCGGGACTTCCTACGAGCAGTACTTC. Translation gives CASSTRYSGTSYEQYF.

This clonotype was seen at least ten times. The rearrangement links TRBV29-1 to TRBJ2-6; 10 bases are shared with TRBD1. Germline loops: CDR1 SQVTM, CDR2 ANQGSEA. CDR3 length: 16 residues. V shed 6 bases, J shed 4 bases, and the junction held 9 bases outside the gene matches. The CDR3 DNA is TGCAGCGTCACCCCCGGGACAGGGGTCGGGGCCAACGTCCTGACTTTC. It yields the protein CSVTPGTGVGANVLTF.

This clonotype has at least ten counts. This chain links TRBV28 with TRBJ2-7; D may be TRBD1 or TRBD2 (5 bases each). This CDR3 is 16 amino acids long. CDR1 MDHEN and CDR2 SYDVKM come from the germline V gene. V lost 4 bases and J 5 bases, leaving 21 bases between the germline ends. The CDR3 here is CASSSPGPIGPHEQYF. CDR3 nucleotides: TGTGCCAGCAGTTCGCCGGGACCTATCGGTCCCCACGAGCAGTACTTC.

This clonotype was detected ten times or more. This chain joins TRBV29-1 and TRBJ2-7; 12 bases match TRBD2. V gave up 6 bases and J gave up 1 base; unmatched junction bases: 4. In germline, CDR1 is SQVTM, CDR2 ANQGSEA. The CDR3 extends over 14 amino acids. The CDR3 bases are TGCAGCGTCCAAGGACTAGCGGGATCCTACGAGCAGTACTTC. It is translated as CSVQGLAGSYEQYF.